These 7 T cell receptor beta chains came from one sample sequenced in a study of cytomegalovirus exposure and HLA in healthy donors. Amplification used 60 Vbeta primers and 13 Jbeta primers. Libraries were prepared by immunoSEQ multiplex PCR; TCRdb keeps only in-frame clonotypes and omits some of them. The sample lists around 160,000 clones, roughly 72% occurring once. What was sequenced was PBMCs. The receptor set was obtained from a woman aged 40 to 55 in good health and CMV-seronegative.

The chain is built from TRBV23-1 and TRBJ2-2; 14 bases are a match to TRBD2. TRBV23-1 counts as an open reading frame of uncertain function. Trimming cost V 3 bases and J 1 base; bases outside gene matches: 4. The CDR3 is 18 residues long. The CDR3 region has the DNA TGCGCCAGCAGTCACTCCGGGACTAGCGGGAGGAACACCGGGGAGCTGTTTTTT. Encoded protein: CASSHSGTSGRNTGELFF.

The rearrangement uses TRBV4-2 and TRBJ2-5; TRBD2 aligns across 8 bases. The J segment lost 1 base and the V segment lost 5 bases, leaving 6 bases of the junction unmatched. This CDR3 contains 15 residues. CDR1 and CDR2 (germline): LGHNA, YNFKEQ. The CDR3 region has the DNA TGTGCCAGCAGCTCCGGGCTAGCGGGCCAAGAGACCCAGTACTTC. Amino acid sequence: CASSSGLAGQETQYF.

The V gene is TRBV28, the J gene TRBJ1-1, with 9 bases identical to TRBD1. Germline lookup yields CDR1 MDHEN and CDR2 SYDVKM. The CDR3 is made up of 16 amino acids. V trimming: 8 bases; J trimming: 6 bases; junction bases outside the gene matches: 16. The CDR3 sequence: CASRGQGTETRAEAFF. CDR3 DNA: TGTGCCAGCCGGGGACAGGGCACTGAAACAAGGGCTGAAGCTTTCTTT.

This clone was counted a few times. The chain uses TRBV30 and TRBJ2-5; TRBD1 might be the D (5 bases). Germline V gene sequence: CDR1 GTSNPN, CDR2 SVGIG (reference sequence). Between the trimmed V and J ends, which lost 2 bases and 4 bases, there was a span of 5 bases. The CDR3 has 11 residues. CDR3 sequence: CAWSRGETQYF. The CDR3 nucleotides are TGTGCCTGGAGTAGGGGAGAGACCCAGTACTTC.

This chain's CDR3 is CSVTESTGGTEAFF. The CDR3 DNA reads as TGCAGCGTTACGGAGTCGACAGGGGGCACTGAAGCTTTCTTT. V gene TRBV29-1 combines with J gene TRBJ1-1; 9 bases fit TRBD1. Germline CDR1 and CDR2: SQVTM and ANQGSEA. Trimming cost V 5 bases and J 4 bases; bases outside gene matches: 8. This CDR3 contains 14 residues.

This clone showed up just once. The CDR3 loop is CASSLPGQGAYEQYF. Written as DNA, the CDR3 is TGTGCCAGCAGCTTGCCGGGACAGGGTGCCTACGAGCAGTACTTC. V is TRBV5-6 and J is TRBJ2-7; 9 bases line up with TRBD1. V shed 1 base, J shed 2 bases, and the junction held 4 bases outside the gene matches. The CDR3 runs 15 residues. Germline CDR1 SGHDT, CDR2 YYEEEE. The complete variable domain, with remaining parts taken from reference TRBV5-6 and TRBJ2-7, reads DAGVTQSPTHLIKTRGQQVTLRCSPKSGHDTVSWYQQALGQGPQFIFQYYEEEERQRGNFPDRFSGHQFPNYSSELNVNALLLGDSALYLCASSLPGQGAYEQYFGPGTRLTVT.

The genes are TRBV10-3 and TRBJ2-2; possibly TRBD2 for D (6 bases). CDR3 length: 14 amino acids. V lost 7 bases, J lost 7 bases, and 16 bases lay in between. Germline V gene lookup returns CDR1 ENHRY and CDR2 SYGVKD. In nucleotides, the CDR3 is TGTGCCATCATGGGAGGCGCGGCGGGCGGGGAGCTGTTTTTT. It encodes CAIMGGAAGGELFF.